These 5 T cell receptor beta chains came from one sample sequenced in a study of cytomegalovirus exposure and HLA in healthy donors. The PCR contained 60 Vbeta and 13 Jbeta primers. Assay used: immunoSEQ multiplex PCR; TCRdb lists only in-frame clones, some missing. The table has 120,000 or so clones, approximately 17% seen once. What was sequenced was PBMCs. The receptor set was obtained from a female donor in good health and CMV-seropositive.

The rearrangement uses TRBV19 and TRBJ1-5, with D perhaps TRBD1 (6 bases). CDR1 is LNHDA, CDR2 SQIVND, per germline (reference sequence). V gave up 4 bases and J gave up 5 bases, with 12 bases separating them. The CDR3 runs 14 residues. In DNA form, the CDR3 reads TGTGCCAGTAGTAAAGACAGGATTTATCAGCCCCAGCATTTT. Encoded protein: CASSKDRIYQPQHF.

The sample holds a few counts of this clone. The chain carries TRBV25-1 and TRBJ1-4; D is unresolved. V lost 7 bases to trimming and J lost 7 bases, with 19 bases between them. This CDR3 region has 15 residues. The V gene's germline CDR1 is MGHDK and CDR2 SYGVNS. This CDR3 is CASTPQEVGGEKLFF. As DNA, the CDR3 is TGTGCCAGCACCCCCCAAGAGGTAGGAGGTGAAAAACTGTTTTTT. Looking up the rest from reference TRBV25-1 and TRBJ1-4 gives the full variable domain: EADIYQTPRYLVIGTGKKITLECSQTMGHDKMYWYQQDPGMELHLIHYSYGVNSTEKGDLSSESTVSRIRTEHFPLTLESARPSHTSQYLCASTPQEVGGEKLFFGSGTQLSVL.

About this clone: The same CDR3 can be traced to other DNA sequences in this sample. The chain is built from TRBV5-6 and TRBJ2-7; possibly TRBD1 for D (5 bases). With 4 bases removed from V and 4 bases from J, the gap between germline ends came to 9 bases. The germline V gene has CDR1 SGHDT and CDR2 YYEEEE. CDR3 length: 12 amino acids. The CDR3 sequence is CASSLGQYEQYF. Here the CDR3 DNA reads TGTGCCAGCAGCCTTGGACAATACGAGCAGTACTTC.

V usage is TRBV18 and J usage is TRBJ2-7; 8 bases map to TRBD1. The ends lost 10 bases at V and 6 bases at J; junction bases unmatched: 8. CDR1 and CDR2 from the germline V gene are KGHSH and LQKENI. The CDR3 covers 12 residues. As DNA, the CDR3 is TGTGCCACCACAGGACAGGGAGCCGAGCAGTACTTC. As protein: CATTGQGAEQYF.

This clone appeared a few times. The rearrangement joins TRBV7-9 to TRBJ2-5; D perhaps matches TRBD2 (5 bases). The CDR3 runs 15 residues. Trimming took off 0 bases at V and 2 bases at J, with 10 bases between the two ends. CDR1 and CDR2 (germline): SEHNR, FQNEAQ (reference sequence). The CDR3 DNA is TGTGCCAGCAGCTTAGCAGGGAGAAGACAAGAGACCCAGTACTTC. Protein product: CASSLAGRRQETQYF.